The rows below give T cell receptor beta chains drawn from one sample of a study of CD8 T cells in Susac syndrome. Each CDR3 protein is one row after TCRdb ran MiXCR on the immunoSEQ multiplex PCR reads. The table shows about 150,000 distinct CDR3 sequences, with approximately 95% occurring only once. Sequences were obtained from CD8+ T cells from PBMCs. Receptor source: a human donor with Susac syndrome. Both conserved end residues are part of each CDR3. The order of the fields is clone size, V gene, J gene, CDR3 protein. Not all rows give a size; the values are once, few, many and, for expanded clones, a class.

>.|TRBV4-1|TRBJ2-7
CASSQADSNYEQYF
>.|TRBV9|TRBJ2-5
CASSAASRETQYF
>.|TRBV12-3/TRBV12-4|TRBJ1-2
CASTHFGGSDYGYTF
>.|TRBV4-1|TRBJ2-7
CASSHGGGGGFYEQYF
>.|TRBV9|TRBJ2-1
CASETTTGREQFF
>.|TRBV2|TRBJ2-5
CASSPGRTQETQYF
>.|TRBV7-6|TRBJ1-2
CASSPGPLQGQAYGYTF
>.|TRBV9|TRBJ1-1
CASSVVTVGTGATEAFF
>.|TRBV19|TRBJ2-2
CATAASPAGELFF
>.|TRBV27|TRBJ1-2
CASSSGTGGLYTF
>.|TRBV7-3|TRBJ2-3
CASSLGALAGKDTQYF
>.|TRBV9|TRBJ2-3
CASSPSSGLSTDTQYF
>.|TRBV13|TRBJ2-1
CASMDSSYNEQFF
>once|TRBV27|TRBJ2-7
CASSFGFSYEQYF
>.|TRBV27|TRBJ1-2
CASSFGTGHGYTF
>once|TRBV20-1|TRBJ2-7
CSARRGASGSGEQYF
>.|TRBV28|TRBJ2-3
CASSSRGQTQYF
>.|TRBV29-1|TRBJ2-3
CSVTPTSGSLGTQYF
>.|TRBV11-2|TRBJ2-3
CASSLEGWDTDTQYF
>.|TRBV29-1|TRBJ1-1
CSVVGEAFF
>.|TRBV6-1|TRBJ2-2
CASSGRVGDTGELFF
>.|TRBV11-2|TRBJ2-1
CASSPVAGEGVYNEQFF